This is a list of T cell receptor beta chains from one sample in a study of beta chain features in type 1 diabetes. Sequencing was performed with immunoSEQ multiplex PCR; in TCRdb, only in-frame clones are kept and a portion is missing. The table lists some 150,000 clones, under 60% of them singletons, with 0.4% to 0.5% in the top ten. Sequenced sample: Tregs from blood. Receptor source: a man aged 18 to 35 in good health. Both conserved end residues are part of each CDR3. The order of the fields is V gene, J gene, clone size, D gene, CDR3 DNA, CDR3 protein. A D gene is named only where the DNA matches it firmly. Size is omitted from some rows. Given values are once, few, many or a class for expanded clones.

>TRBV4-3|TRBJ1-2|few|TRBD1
TGCGCCAGCAGCCAAGGGGACAGGACTTACTATGGCTACACCTTC
CASSQGDRTYYGYTF
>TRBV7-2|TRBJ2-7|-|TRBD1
TGTGCCAGCAGCCGGGACAGAGCCTCCTACGAGCAGTACTTC
CASSRDRASYEQYF
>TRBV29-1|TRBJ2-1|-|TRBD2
TGCAGCGTTGAAGAAGTCAGGACTAGCACCTACAATGAGCAGTTCTTC
CSVEEVRTSTYNEQFF
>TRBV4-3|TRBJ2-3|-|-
TGCGCCAGCAGCCAAGAACAGCGGGCCTCAGATACGCAGTATTTT
CASSQEQRASDTQYF
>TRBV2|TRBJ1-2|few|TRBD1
TGTGCCAGCGCCCGACCCGGGACAGGGGGCTCGAACTATGGCTACACCTTC
CASARPGTGGSNYGYTF
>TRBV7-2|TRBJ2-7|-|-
TGTGCCAGCAGCGTTACCGGGGAGCAGTACTTC
CASSVTGEQYF
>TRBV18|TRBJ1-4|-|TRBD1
TGTGCCAGCTCACCGACCTCAGGACAGGGGGATGAAAAACTGTTTTTT
CASSPTSGQGDEKLFF
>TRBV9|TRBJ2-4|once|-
TGTGCCAGCAGCGTAAGGTCCCAGGGCGAAAACATTCAGTACTTC
CASSVRSQGENIQYF
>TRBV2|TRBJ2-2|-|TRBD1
TGTGCCAGCAGTGAGGGCCGGGCAGGGGGAGCCACCGGGGAGCTGTTTTTT
CASSEGRAGGATGELFF
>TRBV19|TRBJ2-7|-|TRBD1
TGTGCCAGTAGGAGACAGGGAAGCTACGAGCAGTACTTC
CASRRQGSYEQYF
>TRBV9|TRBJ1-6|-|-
TGTGCCAGCAGCGTAGGGCCAGGCTATAATTCACCCCTCCACTTT
CASSVGPGYNSPLHF
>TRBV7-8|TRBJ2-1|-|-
TGTGCCAGCAGCCGAGTCGCGGAGTTCAATGAGCAGTTCTTC
CASSRVAEFNEQFF
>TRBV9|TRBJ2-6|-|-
TGTGCCAGCAGCATTGCAGGGGCTGGGGCCAACGTCCTGACTTTC
CASSIAGAGANVLTF
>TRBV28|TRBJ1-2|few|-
TGTGCCAGCAGAATGGGAGGTTCTAACTATGGCTACACCTTC
CASRMGGSNYGYTF
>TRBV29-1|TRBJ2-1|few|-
TGCAGCGTTGGGGACAACAATGAGCAGTTCTTC
CSVGDNNEQFF
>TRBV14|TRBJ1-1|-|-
TGTGCCAGCAGCCAAGTAACAGGGAACACTGAAGCTTTCTTT
CASSQVTGNTEAFF
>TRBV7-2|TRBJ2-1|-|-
TGTGCCAGCAGCTTGGAGGGTGTTGAGCAGTTCTTC
CASSLEGVEQFF
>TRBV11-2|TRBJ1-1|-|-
TGTGCCAGCAGCTTATACATGAACACTGAAGCTTTCTTT
CASSLYMNTEAFF
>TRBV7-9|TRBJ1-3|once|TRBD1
TGTGCCAGCAGCCCGACGGGACAGGGGGCTGGTGGAAACACCATATATTTT
CASSPTGQGAGGNTIYF
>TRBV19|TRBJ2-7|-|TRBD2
TGTGCCAGTAGTAACCTAGCGGGAGTCTACGAGCAGTACTTC
CASSNLAGVYEQYF
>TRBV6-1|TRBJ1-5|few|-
TGTGCCAGCACCGGAGGTAGCAATCAGCCCCAGCATTTT
CASTGGSNQPQHF
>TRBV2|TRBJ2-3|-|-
TGTGCCAGCAGTGAATCGTCCCAGTCCACAGATACGCAGTATTTT
CASSESSQSTDTQYF
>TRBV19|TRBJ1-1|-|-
TGTGCCAGTAGTGTACAGGGGAACACTGAAGCTTTCTTT
CASSVQGNTEAFF
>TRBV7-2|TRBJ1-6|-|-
TGTGCCAGCAGCCTACTTGGGGGCTGGTCACCCCTCCACTTT
CASSLLGGWSPLHF
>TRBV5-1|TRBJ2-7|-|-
TGCGCCAGCAAGGAGGGGCAGAACTCCTACGAGCAGTACTTC
CASKEGQNSYEQYF
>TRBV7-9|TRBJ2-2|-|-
TGTGCCAGCAGTCCAACCCAGGGGCGGGAGCTGTTTTTT
CASSPTQGRELFF
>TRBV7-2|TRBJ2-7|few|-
TGTGCCAGCAGCTTAAACAGGGTTGGGAACGAGCAGTACTTC
CASSLNRVGNEQYF
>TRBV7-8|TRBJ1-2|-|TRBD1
TGTGCCAGCAGCTTAGTTGGCAGGGGGCACCTGGTAACCTCCTACTATGGCTACACCTTC
CASSLVGRGHLVTSYYGYTF
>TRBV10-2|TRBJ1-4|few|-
TGCGCCAGCTCTTCCCCGGAGAAACGAAAACTGTTTTTT
CASSSPEKRKLFF
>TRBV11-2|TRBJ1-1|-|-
TGTGCCAGCAGCTCCTTGACAGCGGAAGCTTTCTTT
CASSSLTAEAFF
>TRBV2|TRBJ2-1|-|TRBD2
TGTGCCAGCAGGTTGACTAGCGGGACCCGTCTAGTAGGCTACAATGAGCAGTTCTTC
CASRLTSGTRLVGYNEQFF
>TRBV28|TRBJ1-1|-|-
TGTGCCAGCAGGCGGGCCGGGGGAGGGACTGAAGCTTTCTTT
CASRRAGGGTEAFF